A single sample is the source of the 17 T cell receptor beta chains below, sequenced in a study of blood T cell repertoires in COVID-19. The assay was immunoSEQ multiplex PCR, and TCRdb's table has in-frame clones only and misses some. The sample yields roughly 120,000 clones, around 88% seen once. The material sequenced was peripheral blood. The receptors shown here come from a woman between 45 and 60 years old with active or convalescent COVID-19.

The chain is built from TRBV12-1 and TRBJ2-1; TRBD2 is taken as the D call from the table, unchecked against the DNA. TRBV12-1 is a pseudogene locus. The CDR3 has 18 residues. The CDR3 DNA follows: TGTGCCAGCAGCTTTGTATGTTTGGGGAGCGGGCTATACAATGAGCAGTTCTTC. Translating it yields CASSFVCLGSGLYNEQFF.

V and J are TRBV10-3 and TRBJ2-7, with D possibly matching TRBD1 (6 bases). CDR1 and CDR2 from the germline V gene are ENHRY and SYGVKD. The CDR3 runs to 14 residues. Between the trimmed V and J ends, which lost 7 bases and 4 bases, there was a span of 17 bases. The CDR3 spells CAIKPGQTRYEQYF. The CDR3 bases are TGTGCCATCAAACCGGGACAAACTCGATACGAGCAGTACTTC.

The chain recombines TRBV3-1 (or the pseudogene TRBV3-2) with TRBJ1-5, with TRBD1 identical over 9 bases. After removal of 0 bases from V and 3 bases from J, the junction contained 9 bases not matched to a gene. Germline V gene data show CDR1 as LGHDT and CDR2 as YNNKEL (reference sequence). This CDR3 spans 18 amino acids. CDR3 nucleotides: TGTGCCAGCAGCCAAGATCTTTCAGGGACAGGGATCAATCAGCCCCAGCATTTT. Encoded protein: CASSQDLSGTGINQPQHF.

The rearrangement uses TRBV28 and TRBJ1-2; TRBD1 is a possible D gene (5 bases). The CDR3 length is 18 residues. Deletions cut 3 bases from V and 0 bases from J, with 20 bases between. Germline CDR1 reads MDHEN; CDR2 reads SYDVKM. The DNA for the CDR3 is TGTGCCAGCAGTTTCTCTGGACCCCCCCAGGGCCCTAACTATGGCTACACCTTC. Protein product: CASSFSGPPQGPNYGYTF.

The J gene is TRBJ1-1, the V gene TRBV28; D possibly corresponds to TRBD1 (6 bases). V dropped 10 bases and J dropped 7 bases, with 22 bases sitting between them. The CDR3 sequence is 14 residues long. CDR1 and CDR2 from the germline V gene are MDHEN and SYDVKM. The CDR3 DNA is TGTGCCACCCTCAGGGGACCAGGATTTGGTGAAGCTTTCTTT. Translating gives CATLRGPGFGEAFF.

This clone was detected only once. V usage is TRBV19 and J usage is TRBJ1-5; 7 bases line up with TRBD1. Germline-derived CDR1 and CDR2 are LNHDA and SQIVND (reference sequence). J was trimmed by 7 bases and V by 4 bases; bases with no gene match: 7. The CDR3 is 14 amino acids. CDR3: CASSTTQGQQPQHF. Written as DNA, the CDR3 is TGTGCCAGTAGTACTACACAGGGACAGCAGCCCCAGCATTTT.

This clone was detected only once. This rearrangement joins TRBV6-5 to TRBJ2-1; possibly TRBD1 for D (5 bases). V lost 6 bases to trimming and J lost 0 bases, with 12 bases between them. CDR1 is MNHEY, CDR2 SVGAGI, per germline. The CDR3 covers 15 residues. DNA for the CDR3: TGTGCCAGCAGCCTAGACAGATACTCCTACAATGAGCAGTTCTTC. It codes for CASSLDRYSYNEQFF.

This clone was detected only once. The chain joins TRBV9 to TRBJ1-6; tentative D call: TRBD1 (5 bases). The CDR3 runs 15 residues. The germline V gene encodes CDR1 SGDLS and CDR2 YYNGEE. The ends were cut back, 2 bases at V and 3 bases at J, with 9 bases in the middle. The CDR3 protein is CASSVGQLYNSPLHF. The CDR3 coding sequence is TGTGCCAGCAGCGTGGGGCAGCTCTATAATTCACCCCTCCACTTT.

V and J are TRBV24-1 and TRBJ2-7, with TRBD2 as a possible D gene (5 bases). Trimming removed 7 bases from V and 3 bases from J, with 18 bases in between. CDR1 is KGHDR, CDR2 SFDVKD, per germline. There are 15 residues in the CDR3. The CDR3 reads CATSPAFGEGYEQYF. CDR3 DNA: TGTGCCACCAGCCCGGCGTTTGGAGAGGGCTACGAGCAGTACTTC.

This chain uses TRBV2 with TRBJ2-5, with D possibly TRBD2 on 7 matching bases. V shed 10 bases and J shed 5 bases, with 17 bases lying between them. The germline CDR1 and CDR2 sequences are SNHLY and FYNNEI. The CDR3 totals 13 residues. In DNA form, the CDR3 reads TGTGCCACCGAGGGGGGGGGCCGGGAGACCCAGTACTTC. Translated, it gives CATEGGGRETQYF. Filled out from reference TRBV2 and TRBJ2-5, the complete variable domain reads EPEVTQTPSHQVTQMGQEVILRCVPISNHLYFYWYRQILGQKVEFLVSFYNNEISEKSEIFDDQFSVERPDGSNFTLKIRSTKLEDSAMYFCATEGGGRETQYFGPGTRLLVL.

The genes are TRBV5-4 and TRBJ2-7; 9 bases agree with TRBD2. Germline loops: CDR1 SGHNT, CDR2 YYREEE (reference sequence). The CDR3 has 16 amino acids. V lost 0 bases to trimming and J lost 5 bases; unmatched junction nucleotides: 9. CDR3 protein: CASSLVASGARDEQYF. Here the CDR3 DNA reads TGTGCCAGCAGCTTGGTTGCTAGCGGGGCGCGGGACGAGCAGTACTTC.

The rearrangement links TRBV28 to TRBJ2-3; 7 positions agree with TRBD2. In germline, CDR1 is MDHEN, CDR2 SYDVKM. J lost 2 bases, V lost 2 bases, and 16 bases had no gene match. The CDR3 contains 19 residues. CDR3 amino acids: CASSLSGRLVAGLTDTQYF. For the CDR3, the DNA is TGTGCCAGCAGTTTAAGTGGCAGACTAGTAGCGGGCCTCACAGATACGCAGTATTTT.

The V gene is TRBV7-3, the J gene TRBJ2-1; the match to TRBD1 covers 7 bases. The CDR3 has 15 amino acids. J lost 4 bases, V lost 2 bases, and 5 bases had no gene match. Germline-derived CDR1 and CDR2 are SGHTA and FQGTGA. CDR3: CASSLVGTEYNEQFF. CDR3 DNA: TGTGCCAGCAGCTTAGTGGGGACAGAGTACAATGAGCAGTTCTTC.

The chain carries TRBV4-1 and TRBJ2-5, with 8 nucleotides matching TRBD2. This CDR3 contains 17 residues. V lost 1 base to trimming and J lost 1 base; unmatched junction nucleotides: 8. The V gene's germline CDR1 is MGHRA and CDR2 YSYEKL. The CDR3 DNA sequence: TGCGCCAGCAGCCAAGGCATGATAGCGGGACCCCAAGAGACCCAGTACTTC. Protein product: CASSQGMIAGPQETQYF.

This clone was counted a few times. The chain is built from TRBV7-2 and TRBJ1-2, with D uncertain. CDR1 and CDR2 (germline): SGHTA, FQGNSA. V gave up 4 bases and J gave up 7 bases, with 16 bases separating them. The length of the CDR3 is 14 residues. The CDR3 DNA reads as TGTGCCAGCAGCTCCATTGTGGAGGTGGGTGGCTACACCTTC. Protein: CASSSIVEVGGYTF.

This clone was counted only a few times. The rearrangement uses TRBV3-1 (or the pseudogene TRBV3-2) and TRBJ1-1, with D perhaps TRBD1 (6 bases). The CDR3 spans 13 residues. V lost 0 bases to trimming and J lost 11 bases, with 13 bases between them. CDR1 LGHDT and CDR2 YNNKEL come from the germline V gene (reference sequence). CDR3 sequence: CASSQDLDGQAFF. In DNA, the CDR3 is TGTGCCAGCAGCCAAGATCTGGACGGACAGGCTTTCTTT.

This sequence joins TRBV11-3 and TRBJ2-1; D might be TRBD1 (6 bases). Trimming left V 5 bases short and J 0 bases short, with 11 bases between. The CDR3 length is 15 residues. From germline, CDR1 is SGHNT and CDR2 YENEEA. Here the CDR3 DNA reads TGTGCCAGCAGCCCCGGGACAAACTCCTACAATGAGCAGTTCTTC. It specifies CASSPGTNSYNEQFF.